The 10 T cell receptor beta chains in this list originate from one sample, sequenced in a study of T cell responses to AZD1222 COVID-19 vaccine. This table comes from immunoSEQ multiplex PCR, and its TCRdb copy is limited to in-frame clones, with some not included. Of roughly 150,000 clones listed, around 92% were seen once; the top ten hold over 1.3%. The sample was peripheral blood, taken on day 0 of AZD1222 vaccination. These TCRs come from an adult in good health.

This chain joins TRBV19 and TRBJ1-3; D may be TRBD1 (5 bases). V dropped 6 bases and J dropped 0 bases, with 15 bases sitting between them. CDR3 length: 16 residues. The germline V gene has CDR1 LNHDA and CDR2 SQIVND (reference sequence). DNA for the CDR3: TGTGCCAGTAGCAATCGGGGGACTGACTCTGGAAACACCATATATTTT. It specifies CASSNRGTDSGNTIYF.

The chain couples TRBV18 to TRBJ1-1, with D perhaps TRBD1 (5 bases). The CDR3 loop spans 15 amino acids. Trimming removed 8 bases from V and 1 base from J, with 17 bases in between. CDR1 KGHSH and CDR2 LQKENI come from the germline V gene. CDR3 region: CASLKGPTENTEAFF. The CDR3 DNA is TGTGCCAGCCTCAAGGGACCGACAGAGAACACTGAAGCTTTCTTT.

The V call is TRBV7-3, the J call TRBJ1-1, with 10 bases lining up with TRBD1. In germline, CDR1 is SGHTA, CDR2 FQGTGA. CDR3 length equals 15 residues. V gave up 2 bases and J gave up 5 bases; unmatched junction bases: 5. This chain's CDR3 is CASSLLGQGVTEAFF. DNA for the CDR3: TGTGCCAGCAGCTTATTAGGACAGGGGGTAACTGAAGCTTTCTTT. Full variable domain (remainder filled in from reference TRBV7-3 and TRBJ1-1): GAGVSQTPSNKVTEKGKYVELRCDPISGHTALYWYRQSLGQGPEFLIYFQGTGAADDSGLPNDRFFAVRPEGSVSTLKIQRTERGDSAVYLCASSLLGQGVTEAFFGQGTRLTVV.

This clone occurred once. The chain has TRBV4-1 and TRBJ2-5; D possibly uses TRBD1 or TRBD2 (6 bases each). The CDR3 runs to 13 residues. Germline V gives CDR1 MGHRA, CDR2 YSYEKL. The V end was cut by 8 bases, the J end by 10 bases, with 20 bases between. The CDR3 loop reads CASRPGAPKIQYF. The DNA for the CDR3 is TGCGCCAGCCGACCGGGGGCCCCGAAGATCCAGTACTTC.

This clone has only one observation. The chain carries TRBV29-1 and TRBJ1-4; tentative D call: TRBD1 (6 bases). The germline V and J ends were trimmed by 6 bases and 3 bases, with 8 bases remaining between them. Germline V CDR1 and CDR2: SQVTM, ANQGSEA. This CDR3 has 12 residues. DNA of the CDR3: TGCAGCGTCGGACAGCCTAATGAAAAACTGTTTTTT. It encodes CSVGQPNEKLFF.

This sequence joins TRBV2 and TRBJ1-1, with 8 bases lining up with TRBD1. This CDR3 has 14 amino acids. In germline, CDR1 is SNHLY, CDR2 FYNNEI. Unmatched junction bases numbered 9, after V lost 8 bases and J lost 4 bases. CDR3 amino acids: CASPARQGSTEAFF. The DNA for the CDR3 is TGTGCCAGCCCCGCCCGACAGGGGAGCACTGAAGCTTTCTTT. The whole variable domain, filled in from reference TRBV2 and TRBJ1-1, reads EPEVTQTPSHQVTQMGQEVILRCVPISNHLYFYWYRQILGQKVEFLVSFYNNEISEKSEIFDDQFSVERPDGSNFTLKIRSTKLEDSAMYFCASPARQGSTEAFFGQGTRLTVV.

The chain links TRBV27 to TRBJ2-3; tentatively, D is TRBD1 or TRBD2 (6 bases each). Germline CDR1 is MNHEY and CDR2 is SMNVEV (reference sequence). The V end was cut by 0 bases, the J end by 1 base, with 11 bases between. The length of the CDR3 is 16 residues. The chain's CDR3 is CASSLSRGVGTDTQYF. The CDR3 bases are TGTGCCAGCAGTTTATCGAGGGGGGTTGGCACAGATACGCAGTATTTT.

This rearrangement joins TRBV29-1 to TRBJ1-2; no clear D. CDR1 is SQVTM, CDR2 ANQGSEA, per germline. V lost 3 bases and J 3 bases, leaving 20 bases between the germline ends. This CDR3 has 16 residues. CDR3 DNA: TGCAGCGTTGACGGAAACGGCGGCTCAGCCGACTATGGCTACACCTTC. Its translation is CSVDGNGGSADYGYTF.

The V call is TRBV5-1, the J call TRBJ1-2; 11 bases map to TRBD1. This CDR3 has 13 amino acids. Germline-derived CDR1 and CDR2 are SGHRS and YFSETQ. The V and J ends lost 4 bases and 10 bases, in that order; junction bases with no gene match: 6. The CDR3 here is CASSRGQGVLYTF. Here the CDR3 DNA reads TGCGCCAGCAGCCGGGGACAGGGGGTCCTCTACACCTTC.

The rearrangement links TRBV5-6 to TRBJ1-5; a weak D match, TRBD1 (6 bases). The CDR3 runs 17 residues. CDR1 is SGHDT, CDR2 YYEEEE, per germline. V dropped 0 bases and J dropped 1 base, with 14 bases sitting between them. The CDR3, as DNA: TGTGCCAGCAGCTTGGGGGCAGGGGCGTTGAGCAATCAGCCCCAGCATTTT. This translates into CASSLGAGALSNQPQHF.